These 25 T cell receptor beta chains originate from one sample sequenced in a study of CD8 T cells in Susac syndrome. RNA amounts of about 0.5 to 1 ug underwent reverse transcription with random hexamers. TCRdb called the immunoSEQ multiplex PCR reads again in MiXCR, with one record for every CDR3 protein. The sample yields roughly 130,000 distinct CDR3 sequences, around 96% seen once. Specimen: CD4+ T cells from PBMCs. The origin of the receptors is a human donor in good health.

CDR3 in amino acids: CASSEGWNTEAFF. The CDR3, as DNA: TGTGCCAGCAGTGAAGGATGGAACACTGAAGCTTTCTTT. The genes are TRBV2 and TRBJ1-1; D remains ambiguous. This CDR3 has 13 residues. Germline CDR1 is SNHLY and CDR2 is FYNNEI. Trimming cost V 1 base and J 1 base, with 4 bases left between them.

The gene calls are TRBV3-1 and TRBJ1-1; weak D call: TRBD1 (6 bases). The ends were cut back, 6 bases at V and 11 bases at J, with 19 bases in the middle. Germline CDR1 reads LGHDT; CDR2 reads YNNKEL (reference sequence). This CDR3 has 13 amino acids. CDR3 nucleotides: TGTGCCAGCAGGCCCCAGACCAGGGGTGCGGCTTTCTTT. Translating it yields CASRPQTRGAAFF.

The rearrangement uses TRBV19 and TRBJ2-1; D uncertain. V was clipped by 4 bases and J by 0 bases, with 10 bases between them. The CDR3 covers 15 residues. Per germline, CDR1 LNHDA and CDR2 SQIVND (reference sequence). In DNA, the CDR3 is TGTGCCAGTAGTACATGGGCTCGCTCCTACAATGAGCAGTTCTTC. The encoded protein is CASSTWARSYNEQFF. The full variable domain, with the rest looked up from reference TRBV19 and TRBJ2-1, is DGGITQSPKYLFRKEGQNVTLSCEQNLNHDAMYWYRQDPGQGLRLIYYSQIVNDFQKGDIAEGYSVSREKKESFPLTVTSAQKNPTAFYLCASSTWARSYNEQFFGPGTRLTVL.

CDR3 DNA sequence: TGTGCCAGCTCACCGGACAGTGGCTTCTCTGGAAACACCATATATTTT. It codes for CASSPDSGFSGNTIYF. The chain employs TRBV18 and TRBJ1-3, with D perhaps TRBD1 (6 bases). The ends were cut back, 3 bases at V and 0 bases at J, with 12 bases in the middle. The CDR3 covers 16 residues. Germline V lookup: CDR1 KGHSH, CDR2 LQKENI. The full variable domain, its missing parts supplied by reference TRBV18 and TRBJ1-3, is NAGVMQNPRHLVRRRGQEARLRCSPMKGHSHVYWYRQLPEEGLKFMVYLQKENIIDESGMPKERFSAEFPKEGPSILRIQQVVRGDSAAYFCASSPDSGFSGNTIYFGEGSWLTVV.

The genes are TRBV29-1 and TRBJ2-1; TRBD1 agrees at 7 bases. Losses at the gene ends were 7 bases for V and 9 bases for J; bases not matched to a gene: 9. The germline gives CDR1 SQVTM, CDR2 ANQGSEA. CDR3 size: 12 residues. The CDR3 DNA reads as TGCAGCGCCGAGCCGACAGGGAGTGAGCAGTTCTTC. This translates into CSAEPTGSEQFF.

This chain joins TRBV9 and TRBJ2-5; the D is unclear. Germline CDR1 SGDLS, CDR2 YYNGEE. V was trimmed by 0 bases and J by 5 bases, leaving 14 bases between them. The CDR3 loop spans 15 amino acids. DNA of the CDR3: TGTGCCAGCAGCGTAGACGGACGGCCTTGGGAGACCCAGTACTTC. It encodes CASSVDGRPWETQYF.

The chain carries TRBV5-1 and TRBJ1-2; D gene unclear. CDR3 length: 14 residues. CDR1 and CDR2 from the germline V gene are SGHRS and YFSETQ. V was shortened by 0 bases and J by 3 bases, with 9 bases between the two germline ends. CDR3 in amino acids: CASSLDTPDYGYTF. CDR3 in DNA: TGCGCCAGCAGCTTGGACACGCCCGACTATGGCTACACCTTC.

The V gene is TRBV5-1, the J gene TRBJ2-3; 7 bases fit TRBD1. This CDR3 region has 16 residues. The V segment lost 1 base and the J segment 3 bases; nucleotides outside the gene matches: 8. Germline values: CDR1 SGHRS, CDR2 YFSETQ. The CDR3 sequence: CASSLFRTGGTDTQYF. The CDR3 region has the DNA TGCGCCAGCAGCTTGTTCCGGACAGGAGGTACAGATACGCAGTATTTT.

The chain joins TRBV20-1 to TRBJ2-4, with D perhaps matching TRBD1 or TRBD2 (5 bases each). Germline assignment: CDR1 DFQATT and CDR2 SNEGSKA (reference sequence). The V end was cut by 5 bases, the J end by 7 bases, with 15 bases between. The CDR3 has 13 amino acids. CDR3 bases: TGCAGTGCTCTATTACACGAGGGGAACATTCAGTACTTC. Protein: CSALLHEGNIQYF.

J is TRBJ2-3 and V is TRBV5-1; D not resolved. This CDR3 comprises 15 residues. Germline-derived CDR1 and CDR2 are SGHRS and YFSETQ. The ends were cut back, 1 base at V and 1 base at J, with 10 bases in the middle. The CDR3: CASSLQRVGTDTQYF. The CDR3 DNA is TGCGCCAGCAGCTTGCAACGGGTCGGCACAGATACGCAGTATTTT.

The J gene is TRBJ2-7, the V gene TRBV15, with 7 bases that match TRBD1. This CDR3 contains 16 residues. Germline loops: CDR1 LNHNV, CDR2 YYDKDF (reference sequence). The ends lost 2 bases at V and 7 bases at J; junction bases unmatched: 14. The CDR3 is CATSRSGMTGKVEQYF. The CDR3, as DNA: TGTGCCACCAGCAGATCCGGAATGACAGGGAAGGTAGAGCAGTACTTC.

The V and J genes are TRBV29-1 and TRBJ2-7, with D uncertain. Trimming left V 7 bases short and J 6 bases short, with 10 bases between. Germline CDR1 and CDR2: SQVTM and ANQGSEA. There are 10 residues in the CDR3. The CDR3 here is CSGGDLEQYF. The CDR3 nucleotides are TGCAGCGGAGGAGACCTCGAGCAGTACTTC.

The chain combines TRBV5-1 with TRBJ2-2, with D possibly matching TRBD1 (6 bases). This CDR3 spans 17 amino acids. The V gene's germline CDR1 is SGHRS and CDR2 YFSETQ. Trimming cost V 0 bases and J 1 base, with 13 bases left between them. The CDR3 nucleotides are TGCGCCAGCAGCTTGGCCCGGGACACCTGGAACACCGGGGAGCTGTTTTTT. Translated, it gives CASSLARDTWNTGELFF.

The chain links TRBV28 to TRBJ1-2; D call uncertain. The CDR3 has 13 residues. Trimming took off 4 bases at V and 3 bases at J, with 9 bases between the two ends. CDR1 and CDR2 from the germline V gene are MDHEN and SYDVKM. DNA for the CDR3: TGTGCCAGCAGTTCCCCCGGAGACTATGGCTACACCTTC. It is translated as CASSSPGDYGYTF.

This chain connects TRBV14 to TRBJ2-2; D ambiguous. Trimming removed 3 bases at V and 6 bases at J, with 8 bases between. Germline V CDR1 and CDR2: SGHDN, FVKESK. The CDR3 length is 13 residues. The CDR3 region has the DNA TGTGCCAGCAGCCATCCCGGGTCCGGGGAGCTGTTTTTT. Protein sequence: CASSHPGSGELFF.

The V and J genes are TRBV7-8 and TRBJ2-1; perhaps TRBD2 as D (6 bases). The V end was cut by 5 bases, the J end by 0 bases, with 8 bases between. CDR1 is SGHVS, CDR2 FQNEAQ, per germline. The CDR3 has 14 amino acids. The chain's CDR3 is CASSPGSSYNEQFF. CDR3 nucleotides: TGTGCCAGCAGCCCCGGGAGCTCCTACAATGAGCAGTTCTTC.

The V call is TRBV5-4, the J call TRBJ2-2; TRBD1 matches at 8 bases. The ends lost 3 bases at V and 1 base at J; junction bases unmatched: 2. From germline, CDR1 is SGHNT and CDR2 YYREEE (reference sequence). The CDR3 runs to 15 residues. CDR3 coding DNA: TGTGCCAGCAGCTCACAGGGGGTGAACACCGGGGAGCTGTTTTTT. This codes for CASSSQGVNTGELFF.

This clonotype has a single count. The J gene is TRBJ1-5, the V gene TRBV7-2; D may be TRBD1 (6 bases). The CDR3 is 15 residues long. Germline lookup yields CDR1 SGHTA and CDR2 FQGNSA. V was pared by 1 base and J by 0 bases, with 7 bases between. The CDR3 loop is CASSLDRDSNQPQHF. The CDR3 region has the DNA TGTGCCAGCAGCTTAGACAGGGATAGCAATCAGCCCCAGCATTTT.

Points on this clonotype: The junction and the germline gene differ at one end; a read error may be behind it. The chain joins TRBV9 to TRBJ2-7; 7 nucleotides match TRBD2. The CDR3 is 14 amino acids. Germline CDR1 reads SGDLS; CDR2 reads YYNGEE. Here the CDR3 DNA reads TGTGCCAGCAGCTGGGGGGGGACTTCCTGCGAGCAGTACTTC. Its protein product is CASSWGGTSCEQYF. Based on the CDR3 plus reference TRBV9 and TRBJ2-7, the full variable domain is DSGVTQTPKHLITATGQRVTLRCSPRSGDLSVYWYQQSLDQGLQFLIQYYNGEERAKGNILERFSAQQFPDLHSELNLSSLELGDSALYFCASSWGGTSCEQYFGPGTRLTVT.

The CDR3 spells CASSPVGNYGYTF. The CDR3 DNA is TGTGCCAGCAGCCCGGTGGGGAACTATGGCTACACCTTC. The chain couples TRBV3-1 to TRBJ1-2; no reliable D call. Germline V lookup: CDR1 LGHDT, CDR2 YNNKEL (reference sequence). Trimming shortened V by 4 bases and J by 2 bases, and 8 bases separated the two germline ends. CDR3 length equals 13 residues.

V and J are TRBV29-1 and TRBJ2-6; 7 positions match TRBD2. The trim removed 6 bases at V and 2 bases at J, leaving 4 bases unmatched. CDR1 is SQVTM, CDR2 ANQGSEA, per germline. The CDR3 loop spans 14 amino acids. The CDR3 protein is CSVAGSAGANVLTF. CDR3 nucleotide sequence: TGCAGCGTAGCGGGAAGCGCTGGGGCCAACGTCCTGACTTTC.

V gene TRBV7-9 combines with J gene TRBJ1-4; no reliable D call. Germline V CDR1 and CDR2: SEHNR, FQNEAQ (reference sequence). V was pared by 6 bases and J by 7 bases, with 9 bases between. The CDR3 spans 12 residues. CDR3 loop: CASSPHPEKLFF. The CDR3 bases are TGTGCCAGCAGTCCTCACCCTGAAAAACTGTTTTTT.

The chain has TRBV7-2 and TRBJ2-5, with 9 bases matching TRBD1. Trimming at V came to 6 bases and at J to 7 bases, leaving 9 bases not matched to a gene. CDR1 is SGHTA, CDR2 FQGNSA, per germline. This CDR3 is built from 14 residues. This chain's CDR3 is CASRTQGAVGTQYF. The CDR3 nucleotides are TGTGCCAGCAGGACACAGGGGGCTGTGGGGACCCAGTACTTC.

The V call is TRBV6-2 or TRBV6-3, the J call TRBJ1-1; D is undetermined. CDR1 is MNHEY, CDR2 SVGEGT, per germline. This CDR3 is 11 amino acids long. V was clipped by 4 bases and J by 10 bases, with 10 bases between them. The CDR3 sequence: CASSSTQGAFF. DNA of the CDR3: TGTGCCAGCAGTTCCACGCAAGGAGCTTTCTTT.

The chain couples TRBV5-6 to TRBJ1-2; D gene ambiguous. Germline-derived CDR1 and CDR2 are SGHDT and YYEEEE. The CDR3 has 12 residues. The V gene lost 0 bases and the J gene lost 6 bases, with 6 bases spanning the gap. The CDR3 coding sequence is TGTGCCAGCAGCTTGGGGCGGGATGGCTACACCTTC. It encodes CASSLGRDGYTF.